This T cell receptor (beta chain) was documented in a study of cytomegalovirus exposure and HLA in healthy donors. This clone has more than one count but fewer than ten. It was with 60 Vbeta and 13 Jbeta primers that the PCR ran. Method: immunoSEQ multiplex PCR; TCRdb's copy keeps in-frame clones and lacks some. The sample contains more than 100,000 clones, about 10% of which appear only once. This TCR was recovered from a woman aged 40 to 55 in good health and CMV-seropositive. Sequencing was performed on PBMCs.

The CDR3 loop reads CASSESRLQGLTGELFF. The CDR3 nucleotides read TGTGCCAGCAGTGAATCCCGACTACAGGGCCTCACCGGGGAGCTGTTTTTT. The J gene is TRBJ2-2, the V gene TRBV6-1, with a weak D call TRBD1 (6 bases). The V gene lost 2 bases and the J gene lost 4 bases, with 17 bases spanning the gap. The CDR3 loop spans 17 amino acids. Germline V lookup: CDR1 MNHNS, CDR2 SASEGT.